Below, 27 T cell receptor beta chains from the same sample are listed, as sequenced in a study of T cells in localized non-small cell lung cancer (dated by TCRdb to about 2020). Preparation of the library involved the immunoSEQ multiplex PCR assay. TCRdb re-hosts the immuneACCESS table, in-frame sequences only. Its copies lack some clones; in the studies checked, an unresolved V gene accounts for under half of them, and the cause for the rest is not known. The sample table contains some 2,000 clones; only one count was recorded for 20% to 25% of them. The ten largest clonotypes hold roughly 18% of the sample. The sequenced sample was lung tumor tissue, obtained before any cancer treatment. Receptor source: a male donor at least 60 years old with stage I lung adenocarcinoma.

This clone was detected a few times. The V gene is TRBV18, the J gene TRBJ1-2, with TRBD1 matching 10 bases. CDR1 KGHSH and CDR2 LQKENI come from the germline V gene. The V gene end was trimmed by 4 bases and the J gene end by 4 bases; junction bases not matched to a gene: 3. The CDR3 is 14 residues long. In nucleotides, the CDR3 is TGTGCCAGCTCACGAGACAGGGGGCCCTATGGCTACACCTTC. This sequence encodes CASSRDRGPYGYTF. Combining the CDR3 with reference TRBV18 and TRBJ1-2 gives the whole variable domain NAGVMQNPRHLVRRRGQEARLRCSPMKGHSHVYWYRQLPEEGLKFMVYLQKENIIDESGMPKERFSAEFPKEGPSILRIQQVVRGDSAAYFCASSRDRGPYGYTFGSGTRLTVV.

CDR3 amino acids: CASSESEGLGRGTEAFF. For the CDR3, the DNA is TGTGCCAGCAGTGAATCCGAGGGTCTCGGTAGAGGGACTGAAGCTTTCTTT. The chain joins TRBV25-1 to TRBJ1-1; no clear D. The CDR3 runs 17 residues. Trimming shortened V by 1 base and J by 5 bases, and 20 bases separated the two germline ends. Germline CDR1 is MGHDK and CDR2 is SYGVNS.

A few counts support this clone. V and J are TRBV19 and TRBJ1-4; D is unresolved. Trimming shortened V by 5 bases and J by 3 bases, and 13 bases separated the two germline ends. Germline V lookup: CDR1 LNHDA, CDR2 SQIVND (reference sequence). This CDR3 contains 15 residues. The CDR3 here is CASSRGGDANEKLFF. The CDR3 nucleotides are TGTGCCAGTAGTCGAGGAGGCGATGCTAATGAAAAACTGTTTTTT.

This clone was observed a handful of times. The V and J genes are TRBV6-8 and TRBJ1-5; D ambiguous. The V gene's germline CDR1 is MNHGY and CDR2 SAAAGT. Between the trimmed V and J ends, which lost 5 bases and 1 base, there was a span of 12 bases. The CDR3 is 15 amino acids. CDR3 loop: CASSGSEESNQPQHF. The CDR3 DNA follows: TGTGCCAGCAGTGGAAGTGAGGAGAGCAATCAGCCCCAGCATTTT.

This clone is large (0.1 to 1%) within its sample. V is TRBV5-1 and J is TRBJ1-1; D not certain. Germline V lookup: CDR1 SGHRS, CDR2 YFSETQ. The germline V and J ends were trimmed by 0 bases and 1 base, with 7 bases remaining between them. There are 14 residues in the CDR3. The CDR3 sequence: CASSLALENTEAFF. The DNA for the CDR3 is TGCGCCAGCAGCTTGGCCCTGGAGAACACTGAAGCTTTCTTT.

V gene TRBV19 combines with J gene TRBJ2-1, with D perhaps assigned TRBD1 or TRBD2 (6 bases each). The CDR3 is 18 residues long. The germline CDR1 and CDR2 sequences are LNHDA and SQIVND (reference sequence). Trimming shortened V by 0 bases and J by 1 base, and 16 bases separated the two germline ends. CDR3: CASSIDGLRGTSYNEQFF. The CDR3 coding sequence is TGTGCCAGTAGTATAGATGGGTTGAGGGGGACTTCCTACAATGAGCAGTTCTTC.

V and J are TRBV29-1 and TRBJ1-2, with D hard to call. CDR3 length: 12 amino acids. CDR1 is SQVTM, CDR2 ANQGSEA, per germline. Trimming cost V 6 bases and J 2 bases, with 10 bases left between them. The CDR3 loop reads CSVEAENYGYTF. CDR3 DNA sequence: TGCAGCGTCGAGGCAGAAAACTATGGCTACACCTTC. The variable domain in full, completed from reference TRBV29-1 and TRBJ1-2, reads SAVISQKPSRDICQRGTSLTIQCQVDSQVTMMFWYRQQPGQSLTLIATANQGSEATYESGFVIDKFPISRPNLTFSTLTVSNMSPEDSSIYLCSVEAENYGYTFGSGTRLTVV.

The rearrangement joins TRBV6-1 to TRBJ2-1; D ambiguous. Germline CDR1 and CDR2: MNHNS and SASEGT. The CDR3 has 12 residues. Trimming left V 1 base short and J 9 bases short, with 7 bases between. The CDR3 is CASSEGVGEQFF. The CDR3 region has the DNA TGTGCCAGCAGTGAAGGTGTCGGTGAGCAGTTCTTC.

The V call is TRBV18, the J call TRBJ2-1; TRBD2 might be the D (6 bases). CDR3 size: 13 residues. V gave up 3 bases and J gave up 14 bases, with 17 bases separating them. Germline loops: CDR1 KGHSH, CDR2 LQKENI. This chain's CDR3 is CASSPTQEGLEFF. Here the CDR3 DNA reads TGTGCCAGCTCACCGACCCAGGAGGGGCTGGAGTTCTTC.

The chain carries TRBV4-1 and TRBJ2-7, with 8 bases fitting TRBD1. Germline V lookup: CDR1 MGHRA, CDR2 YSYEKL. The trim removed 6 bases at V and 2 bases at J, leaving 12 bases unmatched. The CDR3 runs to 16 residues. CDR3 bases: TGCGCCAGCAGGGCTACCTTGGACAGGGTTACCTACGAGCAGTACTTC. Protein: CASRATLDRVTYEQYF.

The chain recombines TRBV5-1 with TRBJ2-6, with 8 positions matching TRBD1. Losses at the gene ends were 7 bases for V and 2 bases for J; bases not matched to a gene: 2. The V gene's germline CDR1 is SGHRS and CDR2 YFSETQ. The CDR3 has 14 residues. This CDR3 reads CASRTGTGANVLTF. In DNA, the CDR3 is TGCGCCAGCCGGACAGGGACTGGGGCCAACGTCCTGACTTTC. The variable domain in full, with the rest retrieved from reference TRBV5-1 and TRBJ2-6, is KAGVTQTPRYLIKTRGQQVTLSCSPISGHRSVSWYQQTPGQGLQFLFEYFSETQRNKGNFPGRFSGRQFSNSRSEMNVSTLELGDSALYLCASRTGTGANVLTFGAGSRLTVL.

As concerns this clone: At one end the junction does not follow the germline gene, possibly because of a read error. The rearrangement joins TRBV11-3 to TRBJ2-3; TRBD1 aligns across 10 bases. Germline loops: CDR1 SGHNT, CDR2 YENEEA. The CDR3 length is 16 residues. This CDR3 is CASSPGTGVFADTQYF. The CDR3 DNA sequence: TGTGCTAGCAGCCCAGGGACAGGGGTATTCGCAGATACGCAGTATTTT.

This clone was observed a few times. The read stops 1 residue short of the end of the CDR3; the missing end is completed from the germline J gene. The chain employs TRBV10-3 and TRBJ1-4; D gene ambiguous. Germline CDR1 and CDR2: ENHRY and SYGVKD. The CDR3 is 15 residues long. V was clipped by 2 bases and J by 2 bases, with 9 bases between them. CDR3 bases read: TGTGCCATCAGTGAGCGGCAGGTTACTAATGAAAAACTGTTT. This sequence encodes CAISERQVTNEKLF. The whole CDR3 region reads CAISERQVTNEKLFF.

V and J are TRBV16 and TRBJ2-3, with 10 bases lining up with TRBD2. The CDR3 runs to 15 residues. The J segment lost 4 bases and the V segment lost 4 bases, leaving 5 bases of the junction unmatched. From germline, CDR1 is KGHSY and CDR2 FQNENV. CDR3: CASSPLAGGPDTQYF. CDR3 nucleotide sequence: TGTGCCAGCAGCCCATTAGCGGGAGGACCAGATACGCAGTATTTT.

This clone has a handful of counts. The chain is built from TRBV6-8 and TRBJ2-3; D is possibly TRBD2 (6 bases). V shed 8 bases and J shed 2 bases, with 17 bases lying between them. Germline CDR1 and CDR2: MNHGY and SAAAGT. The CDR3 covers 15 residues. CDR3 coding DNA: TGTGCCAGCCGGCGACTAGACGGTTTCACAGATACGCAGTATTTT. Translation gives CASRRLDGFTDTQYF.

This clone has more than one count but fewer than ten. This rearrangement joins TRBV30 to TRBJ1-4; perhaps TRBD1 as D (5 bases). This CDR3 is 17 amino acids long. V was cut by 2 bases and J by 0 bases, with 16 bases left in between. Germline-derived CDR1 and CDR2 are GTSNPN and SVGIG (reference sequence). CDR3 bases: TGTGCCTGGAGTACCGACAGCCTCCTAGCAACTAATGAAAAACTGTTTTTT. Protein sequence: CAWSTDSLLATNEKLFF.

The J gene is TRBJ2-3, the V gene TRBV19, with D hard to call. Trimming took 7 bases from V and 1 from J, leaving 15 bases between them. This CDR3 contains 15 residues. CDR1 is LNHDA, CDR2 SQIVND, per germline (reference sequence). CDR3 loop: CASTKGRLGTDTQYF. Written as DNA, the CDR3 is TGTGCCAGTACAAAGGGAAGATTAGGCACAGATACGCAGTATTTT.

This clone was detected once. V gene TRBV19 combines with J gene TRBJ2-6; D call uncertain. Deletions cut 3 bases from V and 13 bases from J, with 13 bases between. Per the germline V gene, CDR1 is LNHDA and CDR2 is SQIVND (reference sequence). The CDR3 runs 13 residues. In DNA, the CDR3 is TGTGCCAGTAGTATGCAGAATGGGGAAGTCCTGACTTTC. It is translated as CASSMQNGEVLTF.

By proportion, this clone is medium-sized. This chain links TRBV11-3 with TRBJ2-7; 8 bases are a match to TRBD1. Per the germline V gene, CDR1 is SGHNT and CDR2 is YENEEA. The V and J ends lost 4 bases and 4 bases, in that order; junction bases with no gene match: 6. The CDR3 contains 14 residues. DNA of the CDR3: TGTGCCAGCAGCTCACCAGGGGGCGTGTACGAGCAGTACTTC. Translating it yields CASSSPGGVYEQYF.

The rearrangement joins TRBV18 to TRBJ1-2, with no clear D. From germline, CDR1 is KGHSH and CDR2 LQKENI. This CDR3 contains 14 residues. Trimming cost V 3 bases and J 1 base, with 9 bases left between them. The CDR3 reads CASSPSALNYGYTF. DNA of the CDR3: TGTGCCAGCTCACCCTCAGCCCTTAACTATGGCTACACCTTC.

CDR3 nucleotides: TGCGCCAGCAGCCTCCAAGGGGCGAACACTGAAGCTTTCTTT. Translating gives CASSLQGANTEAFF. The rearrangement links TRBV5-1 to TRBJ1-1; tentatively, D is TRBD1 (5 bases). CDR1 is SGHRS and CDR2 is YFSETQ in the germline V gene. This CDR3 has 14 amino acids. The V and J ends lost 4 bases and 1 base respectively, with 11 bases between them.

The chain is built from TRBV6-8 and TRBJ2-6; D remains ambiguous. Germline values: CDR1 MNHGY, CDR2 SAAAGT. The ends were cut back, 5 bases at V and 2 bases at J, with 10 bases in the middle. This CDR3 comprises 15 residues. The CDR3 sequence is CASSAPFPGANVLTF. The CDR3 coding sequence is TGTGCCAGCAGTGCCCCCTTTCCTGGGGCCAACGTCCTGACTTTC.

This clone turned up a few times. V usage is TRBV6-8 and J usage is TRBJ2-7, with D perhaps matching TRBD2 (7 bases). The ends were cut back, 2 bases at V and 3 bases at J, with 26 bases in the middle. CDR1 and CDR2 (germline): MNHGY, SAAAGT. The CDR3 contains 19 residues. CDR3 residues: CASSYKSGGGAGDNYEQYF. The CDR3 region has the DNA TGTGCCAGCAGTTACAAGTCCGGGGGCGGTGCGGGAGATAACTACGAGCAGTACTTC.

This sequence joins TRBV5-1 and TRBJ1-1; no clear D gene. The CDR3 has 14 residues. Germline V CDR1 and CDR2: SGHRS, YFSETQ. The V and J ends lost 0 bases and 1 base respectively, with 7 bases between them. The CDR3 DNA reads TGCGCCAGCAGCTTGGCCCCCCCGAACACTGAAGCTTTCTTT. Its translation: CASSLAPPNTEAFF.

The rearrangement joins TRBV18 to TRBJ1-3; possibly TRBD1 for D (5 bases). Germline V gene sequence: CDR1 KGHSH, CDR2 LQKENI. V gave up 5 bases and J gave up 0 bases, with 8 bases separating them. The CDR3 length is 14 residues. The CDR3 protein is CASSFDSSGNTIYF. CDR3 nucleotide sequence: TGTGCCAGCTCATTTGACAGCTCTGGAAACACCATATATTTT.

This clone has only a few counts. This rearrangement joins TRBV18 to TRBJ1-1, with 9 bases matching TRBD1. This CDR3 has 15 residues. CDR1 and CDR2 from the germline V gene are KGHSH and LQKENI. The V gene end was trimmed by 6 bases and the J gene end by 1 base; junction bases not matched to a gene: 6. The CDR3 is CASSPETGGNTEAFF. In DNA form, the CDR3 reads TGTGCCAGCTCCCCAGAGACAGGGGGGAACACTGAAGCTTTCTTT.

This clone is large in the sample. The gene calls are TRBV29-1 and TRBJ1-1, with no clear D. Trimming removed 1 base from V and 1 base from J, with 13 bases in between. Germline assignment: CDR1 SQVTM and CDR2 ANQGSEA. The CDR3 length is 15 residues. CDR3 coding DNA: TGCAGCGTTGAAGGGAGGGTCATAGGGAACACTGAAGCTTTCTTT. This encodes CSVEGRVIGNTEAFF.